Each of the 2 T cell receptor beta chains below was sequenced from the same sample in a study of shared clonotypes between healthy human individuals. Repertoires were generated with immunoSEQ multiplex PCR, while TCRdb's copy carries only in-frame clones and drops some. This sample yields over a million clones, of which about 96% are seen a single time; roughly 1.2% belongs to the top ten. Source material: naive CD4+ T cells sorted from blood. The sample's subset: CD45RA+ positively selected. These receptor sequences come from a man under 40 in good health.

The rearrangement joins TRBV18 to TRBJ2-2, with D possibly being TRBD2 (6 bases). The CDR3 is 14 residues long. Germline CDR1 KGHSH, CDR2 LQKENI. V lost 3 bases to trimming and J lost 8 bases, with 13 bases between them. CDR3 in amino acids: CASSPRRGDGELFF. Here the CDR3 DNA reads TGTGCCAGCTCACCGCGGAGGGGAGATGGGGAGCTGTTTTTT.

The rearrangement uses TRBV30 and TRBJ2-3; possibly TRBD2 for D (6 bases). The CDR3 covers 15 residues. CDR1 and CDR2 (germline): GTSNPN, SVGIG (reference sequence). V gave up 4 bases and J gave up 1 base, with 15 bases separating them. In DNA, the CDR3 is TGTGCCTGGATGAATGGAGGGAGGCGCACAGATACGCAGTATTTT. Its protein is CAWMNGGRRTDTQYF.